What follows are 18 T cell receptor beta chains derived from one specimen sequenced in a study of blood T cell repertoires in COVID-19. Assay: immunoSEQ multiplex PCR; the TCRdb copy retains only in-frame clones and omits some. Among around 270,000 clones, 80% to 90% were seen once, and the ten largest hold approximately 3.4%. The specimen was PBMCs or T cells enriched from blood (not recorded which). The receptors were sampled from a woman aged 35 to 49 who had been exposed to COVID-19.

The chain joins TRBV7-9 to TRBJ1-2; unclear D gene. The germline V gene encodes CDR1 SEHNR and CDR2 FQNEAQ (reference sequence). The CDR3 runs 13 residues. The germline V and J ends were trimmed by 1 base and 3 bases, with 6 bases remaining between them. CDR3 sequence reads: CASSLGGYYGYTF. The CDR3 nucleotides are TGTGCCAGCAGCTTAGGAGGGTACTATGGCTACACCTTC.

This chain connects TRBV6-2 or TRBV6-3 to TRBJ1-4; D is unclear. This CDR3 comprises 15 residues. The ends were cut back, 6 bases at V and 0 bases at J, with 11 bases in the middle. Germline V gene data show CDR1 as MNHEY and CDR2 as SVGEGT. The CDR3 DNA sequence: TGTGCCAGCAGCCGCGGAGTCACAACTAATGAAAAACTGTTTTTT. As protein: CASSRGVTTNEKLFF.

The chain has TRBV30 and TRBJ1-1, with no clear D. Trimming took 4 bases from V and 5 from J, leaving 23 bases between them. The CDR3 has 16 amino acids. CDR1 and CDR2 (germline): GTSNPN, SVGIG (reference sequence). The CDR3 here is CAWTIGGGTTKTEAFF. In DNA, the CDR3 is TGTGCCTGGACAATTGGCGGTGGCACAACAAAGACTGAAGCTTTCTTT.

The chain carries TRBV5-6 and TRBJ2-7; perhaps TRBD1 as D (5 bases). CDR1 is SGHDT and CDR2 is YYEEEE in the germline V gene. V gave up 1 base and J gave up 0 bases, with 11 bases separating them. The CDR3 spans 15 residues. The CDR3 here is CASSLLTDNSYEQYV. DNA of the CDR3: TGTGCCAGCAGCTTGCTGACAGACAACTCCTACGAGCAGTACGTC.

V gene TRBV28 combines with J gene TRBJ2-2, with 8 bases matching TRBD2. The CDR3 length is 15 residues. Trimming took 7 bases from V and 7 from J; bases not matched to a gene: 11. Germline loops: CDR1 MDHEN, CDR2 SYDVKM. CDR3 sequence: CASTLPGTSGGELFF. As DNA, the CDR3 is TGTGCCAGCACCCTACCCGGGACTAGTGGCGGGGAGCTGTTTTTT.

The chain is built from TRBV25-1 and TRBJ2-1, with 7 nucleotides matching TRBD1. Germline V gene sequence: CDR1 MGHDK, CDR2 SYGVNS. V dropped 3 bases and J dropped 3; count of bases not matched to a gene: 5. The CDR3 is made up of 15 amino acids. This CDR3 reads CASSDAGTDYNEQFF. The CDR3 nucleotides read TGTGCCAGCAGTGATGCCGGGACAGACTACAATGAGCAGTTCTTC.

The chain links TRBV19 to TRBJ2-7, with 8 bases matching TRBD1. This CDR3 is built from 14 residues. V trimming: 6 bases; J trimming: 1 base; junction bases outside the gene matches: 5. Germline lookup yields CDR1 LNHDA and CDR2 SQIVND (reference sequence). CDR3 nucleotides: TGTGCCAGTAGCCAGGGACAGGAGTCCTACGAGCAGTACTTC. Its translation: CASSQGQESYEQYF.

The V gene is TRBV4-3, the J gene TRBJ1-2, with D possibly being TRBD1 (6 bases). This CDR3 region has 15 residues. Germline CDR1 and CDR2: LGHNA and YSLEER. V was clipped by 3 bases and J by 3 bases, with 14 bases between them. In DNA, the CDR3 is TGCGCCAGCAGCCAGGGACACCTCAAGGACTATGGCTACACCTTC. Its translation is CASSQGHLKDYGYTF.

On this clone itself: One junction end disagrees with the germline gene, perhaps due to a read error. J is TRBJ2-3 and V is TRBV5-1, with 8 positions matching TRBD2. The length of the CDR3 is 14 residues. Germline V gene sequence: CDR1 SGHRS, CDR2 YFSETQ. This CDR3 reads CASNSGASTDTQYF. The CDR3 region has the DNA TGTGCCAGTAATAGCGGGGCTAGCACAGATACGCAGTATTTT.

This rearrangement joins TRBV9 to TRBJ2-3, with D maybe TRBD2 (6 bases). This CDR3 spans 15 amino acids. V was pared by 0 bases and J by 0 bases, with 8 bases between. Per the germline V gene, CDR1 is SGDLS and CDR2 is YYNGEE. The CDR3 region is CASSVVSGSTDTQYF. For the CDR3, the DNA is TGTGCCAGCAGCGTAGTTAGCGGAAGCACAGATACGCAGTATTTT.

The rearrangement links TRBV2 to TRBJ2-5; perhaps TRBD1 as D (6 bases). V dropped 8 bases and J dropped 2 bases, with 15 bases sitting between them. The V gene's germline CDR1 is SNHLY and CDR2 FYNNEI. The CDR3 is made up of 14 amino acids. The CDR3 loop reads CASDDRIKQETQYF. The CDR3 DNA is TGTGCCAGCGACGACAGGATTAAACAAGAGACCCAGTACTTC.

About this clone: The same CDR3 is also encoded by other DNA sequences in this sample. The chain has TRBV18 and TRBJ1-2, with 9 bases fitting TRBD1. The CDR3 totals 15 residues. Trimming at V came to 0 bases and at J to 2 bases, leaving 1 base not matched to a gene. The germline V gene has CDR1 KGHSH and CDR2 LQKENI. CDR3 DNA sequence: TGTGCCAGCTCACCACCGACAGGGGGAAACTATGGCTACACCTTC. It translates to CASSPPTGGNYGYTF.

The V and J genes are TRBV3-1 (or the pseudogene TRBV3-2) and TRBJ1-6; maybe TRBD1 (5 bases). Germline values: CDR1 LGHDT, CDR2 YNNKEL (reference sequence). The CDR3 has 18 amino acids. Deletions cut 3 bases from V and 7 bases from J, with 22 bases between. The CDR3, as DNA: TGTGCCAGCAGCCAGGCATCTTCGACAGATCTGACGAATTCACCCCTCCACTTT. Encoded protein: CASSQASSTDLTNSPLHF.

The chain couples TRBV7-9 to TRBJ2-5, with 15 nucleotides matching TRBD2. Germline values: CDR1 SEHNR, CDR2 FQNEAQ (reference sequence). With 5 bases clipped from V and 7 bases from J, the junction kept 17 bases outside the gene matches. The CDR3 runs to 19 residues. CDR3: CASSRTTGLAGGRVGTQYF. The CDR3 coding sequence is TGTGCCAGCAGCCGGACGACCGGACTAGCGGGGGGGCGGGTCGGGACCCAGTACTTC.

This clone has just one count. CDR3 sequence reads: CASSDTTRVDQPQHF. CDR3 nucleotide sequence: TGTGCCAGTAGTGATACGACCAGGGTGGATCAGCCCCAGCATTTT. The chain is built from TRBV19 and TRBJ1-5, with D possibly TRBD1 on 5 matching bases. CDR1 is LNHDA, CDR2 SQIVND, per germline (reference sequence). The CDR3 has 15 amino acids. Between the trimmed V and J ends, which lost 5 bases and 5 bases, there was a span of 16 bases. Based on the CDR3 plus reference TRBV19 and TRBJ1-5, the full variable domain is DGGITQSPKYLFRKEGQNVTLSCEQNLNHDAMYWYRQDPGQGLRLIYYSQIVNDFQKGDIAEGYSVSREKKESFPLTVTSAQKNPTAFYLCASSDTTRVDQPQHFGDGTRLSIL.

J is TRBJ1-5 and V is TRBV5-6, with 7 bases identical to TRBD1. The CDR3 spans 13 residues. V was clipped by 4 bases and J by 4 bases; unmatched bases: 2. Germline CDR1 is SGHDT and CDR2 is YYEEEE. CDR3 region: CASSLGQNQPQHF. Here the CDR3 DNA reads TGTGCCAGCAGCCTGGGACAGAATCAGCCCCAGCATTTT. The variable domain in full, with the rest retrieved from reference TRBV5-6 and TRBJ1-5, is DAGVTQSPTHLIKTRGQQVTLRCSPKSGHDTVSWYQQALGQGPQFIFQYYEEEERQRGNFPDRFSGHQFPNYSSELNVNALLLGDSALYLCASSLGQNQPQHFGDGTRLSIL.

The chain links TRBV7-9 to TRBJ1-1; perhaps TRBD1 as D (6 bases). V gave up 5 bases and J gave up 0 bases, with 13 bases separating them. Germline assignment: CDR1 SEHNR and CDR2 FQNEAQ (reference sequence). CDR3 length equals 15 residues. The CDR3 here is CASSQQGPMNTEAFF. The CDR3 DNA sequence: TGTGCCAGCAGCCAACAGGGCCCCATGAACACTGAAGCTTTCTTT.

The chain uses TRBV21-1 and TRBJ2-7; TRBD1 was called by the table and not checked on the DNA. TRBV21-1 constitutes a pseudogene. The CDR3 totals 13 residues. The CDR3 DNA is TGTGCCAGCAGCAAAGCGACAAACTACGAGCAGTACGTC. Amino acid sequence: CASSKATNYEQYV.